Detailed here is one T cell receptor (beta chain). Its antigen is not known. These data come from a study of Tregs in tolerant kidney transplant recipients. The repertoire was sequenced with immunoSEQ multiplex PCR; TCRdb's copy has only in-frame clones and lacks some. The data show 90,000 to 120,000 clones, almost 90% seen once. General observations from the study: The small number of patients limits these findings pending further validation. Tolerant patients' donor-specific Tregs expanded beyond overall Tregs, suggesting antigen-driven growth.

V lost 8 bases and J 5 bases, leaving 18 bases between the germline ends. The CDR3 consists of 14 residues. The origin of this receptor is a human donor who received a combined kidney and bone marrow transplant. This chain uses TRBV23-1 with TRBJ2-5; D might be TRBD1 (5 bases). TRBV23-1 is recorded as an ORF, its role being uncertain. Sample: CD4+ T cells from blood, taken before the transplant. In DNA, the CDR3 is TGCGCCAGCCTACCAAAGGGGTGTCACGAGACCCAGTACTTC. Amino acids: CASLPKGCHETQYF.